Here is one T cell receptor (beta chain) with its context. Its matching antigen is unknown. A marrow graft followed busulfan-fludarabine conditioning, with cyclophosphamide on days +3 and +4. The data stem from a study of T cells after posttransplantation cyclophosphamide. Here immunoSEQ multiplex PCR was the method, and the copy in TCRdb shows in-frame clones only, minus some. The table includes 7,500 to 10,000 clones, around 84% detected once. Findings of the study overall: Blood and skin or GI T cell repertoires showed limited TRB overlap. After PTCy, TRB diversity resembled that of CNI/methotrexate controls. Donor-recipient repertoire similarity was low at 1-2 months, rising over year one.

The TCR was taken from a female patient in her forties or fifties who received an allogeneic stem cell transplant from a related donor, was CMV-positive, and had no GVHD. Some T cells may possibly be graft donor cells. The starting material was PBMCs, obtained 1903 days after a stem cell transplant with posttransplant cyclophosphamide.

The CDR3 loop reads CASSFGNTEAFF. DNA of the CDR3: TGTGCCAGCAGCTTCGGGAACACTGAAGCTTTCTTT. The chain joins TRBV11-1 to TRBJ1-1; no firm D call. Trimming took 3 bases from V and 1 from J, leaving 3 bases between them. Germline V lookup: CDR1 SGHAT, CDR2 FQDESV (reference sequence). CDR3 size: 12 residues.